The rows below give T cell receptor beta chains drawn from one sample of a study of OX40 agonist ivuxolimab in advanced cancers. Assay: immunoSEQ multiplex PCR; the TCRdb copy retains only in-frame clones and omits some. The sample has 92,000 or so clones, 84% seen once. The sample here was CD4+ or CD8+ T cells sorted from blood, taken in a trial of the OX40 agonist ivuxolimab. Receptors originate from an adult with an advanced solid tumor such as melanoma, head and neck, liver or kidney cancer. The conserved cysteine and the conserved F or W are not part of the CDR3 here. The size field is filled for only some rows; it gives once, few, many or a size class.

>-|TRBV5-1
ASSANIGSYEQY
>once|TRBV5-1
ASSLGSPTDTQY
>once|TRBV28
ATLAWTSMNTEAF
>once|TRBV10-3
AMTGNTGELF
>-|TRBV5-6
ASSFEKIHGYT
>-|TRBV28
ASSPPAGVRETQY
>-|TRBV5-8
ASSLSFSGNTIY
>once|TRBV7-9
ASSLPSPDRDGTEAF
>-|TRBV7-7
ASSDSGTRALSTGELF
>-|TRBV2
ASSAEGATEAF
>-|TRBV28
ASSLFEQPQH
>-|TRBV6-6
ASRGNPEAF
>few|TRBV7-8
ASSLVAGLSPEQF
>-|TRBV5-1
ASSPRDYQGTQY
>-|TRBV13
ASSNQDRADTGELF
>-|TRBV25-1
ASSVLGQGETQY
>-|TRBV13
ASSLPRFTDTQY
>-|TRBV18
ASSRTTTYEQY
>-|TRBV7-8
ASSLFSGRAGEQF
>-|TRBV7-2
ASSLDPGSNEQY
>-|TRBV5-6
ASGTGGETSTDTQY
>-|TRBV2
ASSARDGFYEQY
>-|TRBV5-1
ASSPGGPGRAEAF
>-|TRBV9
ASGRDGGLF
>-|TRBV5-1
ASSFTGAEETQY
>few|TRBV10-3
AISESEGPYT
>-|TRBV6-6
ASSFPTGEGGYGYT
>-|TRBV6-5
ASSYEGWTEAF
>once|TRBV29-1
SVGLAESNEQF
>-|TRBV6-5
ASRRDSGIPEAF
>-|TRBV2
ASSLGQFAETQY